The 26 T cell receptor beta chains below all came from one sample that was sequenced in a study of beta chain features in type 1 diabetes (dated by TCRdb to 2016 to 2018). The protocol used for the library was the immunoSEQ multiplex PCR assay. The entire isolated RNA was reverse transcribed using the High Capacity cDNA Reverse Transcription Kit, and thus expressed TCRB transcripts were sequenced. Imported from immuneACCESS, the table was reduced by TCRdb to in-frame sequences with V and J called. These copies leave out some clones; in studies compared against another copy, an unresolved V gene accounts for under half, and the cause of the remainder is not known. For this sample the table gives about half a million clones, of which roughly 11% were detected only once. Of the sample, around 0.05% falls within the top ten clones. Sequences were obtained from naive CD4+ T cells from blood. Per the publication, the cell subset or site label means: true naive CD4+ T cells. These receptors were taken from a woman between 18 and 30 years old in good health.

The chain is built from TRBV4-2 and TRBJ2-7; no definite D call. Trimming stripped 0 bases from V and 0 bases from J, with 6 bases between. The CDR3 runs to 14 residues. Germline V gene sequence: CDR1 LGHNA, CDR2 YNFKEQ. The DNA of the CDR3 is TGTGCCAGCAGCCAAGAGTTGCTCTCCTACGAGCAGTACGTC. Amino acids: CASSQELLSYEQYV.

This clone was seen a handful of times. The rearrangement uses TRBV2 and TRBJ1-1; D unresolved. The CDR3 totals 14 residues. With 8 bases removed from V and 0 bases from J, the gap between germline ends came to 13 bases. Germline V CDR1 and CDR2: SNHLY, FYNNEI. The CDR3 DNA is TGTGCCAGCTCCGCCAGAACGATGAACACTGAAGCTTTCTTT. Translated, it gives CASSARTMNTEAFF.

This clone was detected ten times or more. V gene TRBV29-1 combines with J gene TRBJ2-7, with D unclear. V gave up 6 bases and J gave up 0 bases, with 9 bases separating them. This CDR3 is built from 12 residues. Looked up from germline, CDR1 is SQVTM and CDR2 is ANQGSEA. DNA of the CDR3: TGCAGCGTCCCGGTTCCCTCCTACGAGCAGTACTTC. This gives the protein CSVPVPSYEQYF.

This clone was detected a few times. The chain combines TRBV14 with TRBJ2-7, with TRBD1 matching over 8 bases. Unmatched junction bases numbered 4, after V lost 7 bases and J lost 2 bases. The CDR3 extends over 13 amino acids. Per the germline V gene, CDR1 is SGHDN and CDR2 is FVKESK. The CDR3 sequence is CASNATGAYEQYV. CDR3 in DNA: TGTGCCAGCAACGCGACAGGGGCCTACGAGCAGTACGTC.

The table lists this clone with a count of one. V gene TRBV6-1 combines with J gene TRBJ2-5; 9 nucleotides line up with TRBD1. CDR3 size: 14 residues. J lost 3 bases, V lost 9 bases, and 8 bases had no gene match. Germline V gene lookup returns CDR1 MNHNS and CDR2 SASEGT. The CDR3 DNA reads TGTGCCAGTATCCGGGACAGGGTTGAAGAGACCCAGTACTTC. Amino acid sequence: CASIRDRVEETQYF.

The rearrangement joins TRBV12-5 to TRBJ2-7; a possible D gene is TRBD2 (6 bases). The CDR3 totals 14 residues. Trimming cost V 4 bases and J 2 bases, with 12 bases left between them. CDR1 is LGHNT and CDR2 is FRNRAP in the germline V gene. The CDR3 DNA sequence: TGTGCTAGTGGTTCCCACAGGACTACCTACGAGCAGTACGTC. Its protein is CASGSHRTTYEQYV.

Turning to this clone: Distinct nucleotide sequences in the sample also encode this CDR3. The V gene is TRBV7-3, the J gene TRBJ2-1; D may match TRBD1 or TRBD2 (5 bases each). The CDR3 length is 15 residues. Germline V gene lookup returns CDR1 SGHTA and CDR2 FQGTGA. V lost 3 bases and J 0 bases, leaving 9 bases between the germline ends. CDR3 amino acids: CASSFSGSSYNEQFF. DNA of the CDR3: TGTGCCAGCAGCTTCTCAGGGAGCTCCTACAATGAGCAGTTCTTC.

This clone was recorded a few times. J is TRBJ2-3 and V is TRBV29-1; tentatively, D is TRBD1 (6 bases). CDR3 size: 14 residues. Looked up from germline, CDR1 is SQVTM and CDR2 is ANQGSEA. V was trimmed by 6 bases and J by 6 bases, leaving 19 bases between them. The CDR3 DNA follows: TGCAGCGTCACTCCAACAGGGTTCCGCGATACGCAGTATTTT. The encoded protein is CSVTPTGFRDTQYF.

V and J are TRBV30 and TRBJ1-3; D possibly corresponds to TRBD1 (5 bases). Germline V lookup: CDR1 GTSNPN, CDR2 SVGIG (reference sequence). The CDR3 has 14 residues. The V end lost 5 bases, the J end lost 0 bases, and 11 bases lay between the germline ends. CDR3 in amino acids: CAWGDGSSGNTIYF. CDR3 DNA: TGTGCCTGGGGGGACGGGAGCTCTGGAAACACCATATATTTT.

This clone was seen a few times. This rearrangement joins TRBV15 to TRBJ1-5, with TRBD1 matching 9 bases. This CDR3 has 15 residues. The V gene's germline CDR1 is LNHNV and CDR2 YYDKDF (reference sequence). V lost 2 bases, J lost 5 bases, and 4 bases stayed unmatched. This CDR3 reads CATSRPGTGYQPQHF. In DNA form, the CDR3 reads TGTGCCACCAGCAGACCCGGGACAGGGTATCAGCCCCAGCATTTT.

The chain joins TRBV25-1 to TRBJ1-2; D not certain. This CDR3 has 13 residues. Trimming stripped 4 bases from V and 2 bases from J, with 8 bases between. Germline V lookup: CDR1 MGHDK, CDR2 SYGVNS. CDR3 region: CASSVGRNYGYTF. CDR3 coding DNA: TGTGCCAGCAGTGTGGGTAGGAACTATGGCTACACCTTC.

This clone was detected a few times. The identical CDR3 is also encoded by other nucleotide sequences in the sample. The chain has TRBV7-3 and TRBJ2-5; 7 bases fit TRBD1. The CDR3 is 15 residues long. The J segment lost 0 bases and the V segment lost 3 bases, leaving 4 bases of the junction unmatched. The germline CDR1 and CDR2 sequences are SGHTA and FQGTGA. In DNA form, the CDR3 reads TGTGCCAGCAGCTTGGGGGACAGAGACCAAGAGACCCAGTACTTC. Amino acids: CASSLGDRDQETQYF.

The sample holds a few counts of this clone. This chain joins TRBV7-9 and TRBJ1-1; 9 bases are a match to TRBD1. After removal of 7 bases from V and 1 base from J, the junction contained 7 bases not matched to a gene. This CDR3 has 15 amino acids. The germline gives CDR1 SEHNR, CDR2 FQNEAQ (reference sequence). CDR3 nucleotide sequence: TGTGCCAGCACTCCACTGGGACAGGGGAACACTGAAGCTTTCTTT. Translation: CASTPLGQGNTEAFF.

This clone was counted between two and nine times. The rearrangement links TRBV2 to TRBJ1-5; 10 positions agree with TRBD1. Germline loops: CDR1 SNHLY, CDR2 FYNNEI. Unmatched junction bases numbered 6, after V lost 7 bases and J lost 9 bases. The length of the CDR3 is 13 residues. Written as DNA, the CDR3 is TGTGCCAGCAAGGGACAGGGGTATCTGCCCCAGCATTTT. This translates into CASKGQGYLPQHF.

The table lists this clone with a few counts. V gene TRBV29-1 combines with J gene TRBJ2-1, with 10 bases identical to TRBD2. The V segment lost 7 bases and the J segment 7 bases; nucleotides outside the gene matches: 16. CDR1 is SQVTM, CDR2 ANQGSEA, per germline. This CDR3 is built from 16 residues. Here the CDR3 reads CSAPRWASGGGNEQFF. CDR3 DNA: TGCAGCGCCCCCCGGTGGGCTAGCGGGGGAGGAAATGAGCAGTTCTTC.

This clone has a handful of counts. The CDR3 nucleotides read TGTGCCAGCAGCTTACGACAGATGAACACTGAAGCTTTCTTT. Amino acid sequence: CASSLRQMNTEAFF. J is TRBJ1-1 and V is TRBV5-4; D is possibly TRBD1 (5 bases). Germline CDR1 SGHNT, CDR2 YYREEE (reference sequence). The CDR3 has 14 amino acids. The V end was cut by 2 bases, the J end by 0 bases, with 8 bases between.

V usage is TRBV11-3 and J usage is TRBJ2-7; 15 bases agree with TRBD2. Germline-derived CDR1 and CDR2 are SGHNT and YENEEA. The junction had 3 bases not matched to a gene; V was cut back by 8 bases and J by 1 base. The CDR3 sequence is 15 residues long. The CDR3 protein is CASEGLAGGSYEQYF. As DNA, the CDR3 is TGTGCCAGCGAGGGACTAGCGGGAGGTTCCTACGAGCAGTACTTC.

This CDR3 reads CASSVAGGRNYGYTF. In DNA form, the CDR3 reads TGTGCCAGCAGCGTCGCAGGGGGCAGAAACTATGGCTACACCTTC. V is TRBV9 and J is TRBJ1-2; TRBD1 agrees at 8 bases. The germline V gene encodes CDR1 SGDLS and CDR2 YYNGEE. The CDR3 sequence is 15 residues long. After removal of 2 bases from V and 2 bases from J, the junction contained 5 bases not matched to a gene.

This chain uses TRBV9 with TRBJ1-2, with 8 bases that match TRBD1. This CDR3 has 16 amino acids. The trim removed 0 bases at V and 5 bases at J, leaving 9 bases unmatched. In germline, CDR1 is SGDLS, CDR2 YYNGEE. DNA of the CDR3: TGTGCCAGCAGCGTAGAGAGCAGGGGGCGTCGATATGGCTACACCTTC. Its translation: CASSVESRGRRYGYTF.

The chain employs TRBV14 and TRBJ2-3; D is ambiguous. There are 16 residues in the CDR3. Trimming shortened V by 0 bases and J by 1 base, and 11 bases separated the two germline ends. CDR1 and CDR2 from the germline V gene are SGHDN and FVKESK. The CDR3 here is CASSQDLGQGTDTQYF. The CDR3 bases are TGTGCCAGCAGCCAAGATCTTGGTCAGGGCACAGATACGCAGTATTTT. Complete variable domain (other parts from reference TRBV14 and TRBJ2-3): EAGVTQFPSHSVIEKGQTVTLRCDPISGHDNLYWYRRVMGKEIKFLLHFVKESKQDESGMPNNRFLAERTGGTYSTLKVQPAELEDSGVYFCASSQDLGQGTDTQYFGPGTRLTVL.

The CDR3 is CSVDTGDGYGYTF. The CDR3 nucleotides read TGCAGCGTTGATACAGGGGATGGCTATGGCTACACCTTC. The chain uses TRBV29-1 and TRBJ1-2, with 7 bases identical to TRBD1. Trimming took 3 bases from V and 4 from J; bases not matched to a gene: 5. Looked up from germline, CDR1 is SQVTM and CDR2 is ANQGSEA. CDR3 length: 13 amino acids.

This clone was recorded a few times. This chain links TRBV7-2 with TRBJ2-2; tentatively, D is TRBD2 (5 bases). The CDR3 runs 14 residues. Per germline, CDR1 SGHTA and CDR2 FQGNSA. Trimming stripped 5 bases from V and 1 base from J, with 8 bases between. The CDR3 spells CASSIGVNTGELFF. CDR3 sequence (DNA): TGTGCCAGCAGCATCGGGGTGAACACCGGGGAGCTGTTTTTT.

This clone came up once. V gene TRBV2 combines with J gene TRBJ2-7; D is possibly TRBD2 (5 bases). Trimming took 5 bases from V and 5 from J, leaving 19 bases between them. The CDR3 runs 15 residues. The germline gives CDR1 SNHLY, CDR2 FYNNEI. CDR3 amino acids: CASSFTDAMEDEQYF. In DNA, the CDR3 is TGTGCCAGCAGTTTCACGGACGCGATGGAGGACGAGCAGTACTTC.

Only a few counts were recorded for this clone. This chain joins TRBV5-1 and TRBJ2-5; weak D call: TRBD1 (6 bases). Germline V gene data show CDR1 as SGHRS and CDR2 as YFSETQ. The length of the CDR3 is 14 residues. V gave up 2 bases and J gave up 3 bases, with 11 bases separating them. The CDR3 protein is CASSFQGREETQYF. Here the CDR3 DNA reads TGCGCCAGCAGCTTCCAGGGGCGGGAAGAGACCCAGTACTTC.

A note on this clone: Different DNA sequences within this sample yield the same CDR3. The chain carries TRBV7-2 and TRBJ2-3, with D hard to call. CDR1 is SGHTA and CDR2 is FQGNSA in the germline V gene. V dropped 3 bases and J dropped 2 bases, with 9 bases sitting between them. This CDR3 comprises 14 residues. CDR3 sequence (DNA): TGTGCCAGCAGCTTCGGACCTACCACAGATACGCAGTATTTT. Protein: CASSFGPTTDTQYF.

This clone has a handful of counts. The chain joins TRBV6-6 to TRBJ1-6, with 7 bases aligning to TRBD1. V was pared by 2 bases and J by 7 bases, with 5 bases of the junction left unmatched. CDR1 is MNHNY and CDR2 is SVGAGI in the germline V gene (reference sequence). This CDR3 contains 15 residues. The CDR3 DNA reads as TGTGCCAGCAGTTACGGTCAGGGGGTAAATTCACCCCTCCACTTT. Its translation: CASSYGQGVNSPLHF.